The present T cell receptor (beta chain) was sequenced within a study of glioma-infiltrating T cells after dendritic cell vaccination. Study as a whole: Dendritic cells derived from monocytes and pulsed with autologous tumor lysate formed the vaccine. Overall study results and limits: Estimated pretreatment TIL content predicted outcome after dendritic cell vaccination.

The primer mix had 60 V beta and 13 J beta primers. Data came from immunoSEQ multiplex PCR; TCRdb stores just in-frame clones and leaves some out. Of 85,000 to 100,000 clones in the sample, roughly 85% were seen once. This sample's time point: after dendritic cell vaccination, including at tumor progression/relapse. From germline, CDR1 is SGHRS and CDR2 YFSETQ. V gave up 2 bases and J gave up 9 bases, with 6 bases separating them. CDR3 length: 11 residues. For this clone: Its antigen is unidentified.

The sample in question was blood, obtained after dendritic cell vaccination. The chain is built from TRBV5-1 and TRBJ2-1; D not resolved. This receptor was obtained from a human donor with glioblastoma. The CDR3 region is CASSFSFEQFF. The CDR3 DNA follows: TGCGCCAGCAGCTTCTCTTTTGAGCAGTTCTTC.